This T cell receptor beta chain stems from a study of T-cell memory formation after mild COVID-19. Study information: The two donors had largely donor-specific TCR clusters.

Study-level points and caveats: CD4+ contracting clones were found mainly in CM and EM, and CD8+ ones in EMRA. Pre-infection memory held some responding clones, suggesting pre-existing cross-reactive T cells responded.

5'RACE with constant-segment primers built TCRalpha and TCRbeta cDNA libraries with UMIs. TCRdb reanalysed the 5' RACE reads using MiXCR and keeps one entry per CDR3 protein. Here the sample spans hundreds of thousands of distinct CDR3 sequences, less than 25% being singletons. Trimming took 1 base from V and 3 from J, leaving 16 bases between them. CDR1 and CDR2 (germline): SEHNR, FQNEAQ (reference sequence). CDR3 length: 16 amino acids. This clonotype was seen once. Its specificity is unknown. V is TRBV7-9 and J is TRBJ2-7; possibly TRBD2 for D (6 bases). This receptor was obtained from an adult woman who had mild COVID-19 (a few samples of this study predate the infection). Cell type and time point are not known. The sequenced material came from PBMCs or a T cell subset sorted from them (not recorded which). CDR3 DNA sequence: TGTGCCAGCAGCTTAGGTCCGTGGGGACTGATCTACGAGCAGTACTTC. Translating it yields CASSLGPWGLIYEQYF. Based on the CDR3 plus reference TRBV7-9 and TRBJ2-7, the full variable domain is DTGVSQNPRHKITKRGQNVTFRCDPISEHNRLYWYRQTLGQGPEFLTYFQNEAQLEKSRLLSDRFSAERPKGSFSTLEIQRTEQGDSAMYLCASSLGPWGLIYEQYFGPGTRLTVT.